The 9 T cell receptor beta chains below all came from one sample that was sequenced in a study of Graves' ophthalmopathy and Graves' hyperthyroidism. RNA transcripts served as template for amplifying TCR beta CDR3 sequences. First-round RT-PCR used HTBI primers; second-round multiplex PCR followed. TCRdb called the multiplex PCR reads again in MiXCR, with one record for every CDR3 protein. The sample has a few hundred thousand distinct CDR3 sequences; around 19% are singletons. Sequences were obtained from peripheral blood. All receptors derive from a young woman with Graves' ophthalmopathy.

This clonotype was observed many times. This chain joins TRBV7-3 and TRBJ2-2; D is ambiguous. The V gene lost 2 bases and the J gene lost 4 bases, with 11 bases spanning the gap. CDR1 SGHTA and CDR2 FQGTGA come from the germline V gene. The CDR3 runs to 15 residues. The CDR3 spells CASSLSVWGTGELFF. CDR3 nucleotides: TGTGCCAGCAGCTTATCCGTTTGGGGCACCGGGGAGCTGTTTTTT.

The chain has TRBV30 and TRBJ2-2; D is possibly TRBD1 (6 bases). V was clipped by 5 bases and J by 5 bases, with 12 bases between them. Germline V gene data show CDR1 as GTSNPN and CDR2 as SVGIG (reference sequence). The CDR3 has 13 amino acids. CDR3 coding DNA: TGTGCCTGGGGCGAACAGGGTACCGGGGAGCTGTTTTTT. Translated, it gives CAWGEQGTGELFF.

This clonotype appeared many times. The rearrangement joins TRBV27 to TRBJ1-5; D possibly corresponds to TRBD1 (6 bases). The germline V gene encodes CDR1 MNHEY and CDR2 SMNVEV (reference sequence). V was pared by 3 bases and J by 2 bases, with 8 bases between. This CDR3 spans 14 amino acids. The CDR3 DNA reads TGTGCCAGCAGTTTTCGACAGGGCAATCAGCCCCAGCATTTT. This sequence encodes CASSFRQGNQPQHF.

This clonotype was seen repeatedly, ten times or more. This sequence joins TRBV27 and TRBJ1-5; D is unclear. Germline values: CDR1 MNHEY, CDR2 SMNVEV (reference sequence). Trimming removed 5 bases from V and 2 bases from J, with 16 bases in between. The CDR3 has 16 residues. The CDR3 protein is CASSANTVNGNQPQHF. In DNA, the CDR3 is TGTGCCAGCAGTGCGAATACAGTAAACGGCAATCAGCCCCAGCATTTT.

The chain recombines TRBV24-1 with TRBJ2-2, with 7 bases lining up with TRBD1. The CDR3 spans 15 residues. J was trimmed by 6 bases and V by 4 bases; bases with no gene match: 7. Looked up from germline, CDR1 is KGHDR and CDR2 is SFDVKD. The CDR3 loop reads CATSETGIGSGELFF. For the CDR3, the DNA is TGTGCCACCAGTGAGACAGGGATTGGGTCCGGGGAGCTGTTTTTT.

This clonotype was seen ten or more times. The CDR3, as DNA: TGTGCCAGCAGTTCAGCCCGGACTGCCGGGGAGCTGTTTTTT. Translating gives CASSSARTAGELFF. The V and J genes are TRBV12-3 or TRBV12-4 and TRBJ2-2; a weak D match, TRBD2 (5 bases). Trimming stripped 4 bases from V and 6 bases from J, with 12 bases between. This CDR3 comprises 14 residues.

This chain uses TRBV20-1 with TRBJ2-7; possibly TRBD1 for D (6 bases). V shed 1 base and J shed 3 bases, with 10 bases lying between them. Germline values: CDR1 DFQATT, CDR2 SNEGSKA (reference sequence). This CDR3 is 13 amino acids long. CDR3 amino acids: CSARGRGSYEQYF. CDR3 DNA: TGCAGTGCTAGAGGCAGGGGAAGCTACGAGCAGTACTTC.

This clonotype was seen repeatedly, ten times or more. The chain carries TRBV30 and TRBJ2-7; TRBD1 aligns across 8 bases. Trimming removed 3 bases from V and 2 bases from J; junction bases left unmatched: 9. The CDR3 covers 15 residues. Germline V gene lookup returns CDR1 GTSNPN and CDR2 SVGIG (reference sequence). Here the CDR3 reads CAWRRGQGLAYEQYF. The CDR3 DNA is TGTGCCTGGAGGAGAGGACAGGGTCTGGCCTACGAGCAGTACTTC.

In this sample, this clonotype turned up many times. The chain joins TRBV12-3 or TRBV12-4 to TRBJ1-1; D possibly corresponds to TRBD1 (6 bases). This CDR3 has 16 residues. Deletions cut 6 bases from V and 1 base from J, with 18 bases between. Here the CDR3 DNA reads TGTGCCAGCAGCCCCATAGCCAGGGGACGGAACACTGAAGCTTTCTTT. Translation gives CASSPIARGRNTEAFF.